This T cell receptor (beta chain) was recovered during a study of beta chain features in type 1 diabetes. The entirety of the isolated RNA underwent reverse transcription, so expressed TCRB transcripts were sequenced. TCRdb's copy holds only in-frame clones and misses some; the assay was immunoSEQ multiplex PCR. The sample lists a few hundred thousand clones, roughly 15% occurring once. The CDR3 sequence is 14 residues long. The V gene's germline CDR1 is SNHLY and CDR2 FYNNEI. Trimming stripped 10 bases from V and 0 bases from J, with 12 bases between. This TCR derives from a man aged 30-40 years in good health. The specimen sequenced was central memory CD4+ T cells from blood. The chain carries TRBV2 and TRBJ2-2, with D possibly matching TRBD2 (6 bases). CDR3 bases: TGTGCCACCCTACGGGAGACGAACACCGGGGAGCTGTTTTTT. Amino acid sequence: CATLRETNTGELFF.